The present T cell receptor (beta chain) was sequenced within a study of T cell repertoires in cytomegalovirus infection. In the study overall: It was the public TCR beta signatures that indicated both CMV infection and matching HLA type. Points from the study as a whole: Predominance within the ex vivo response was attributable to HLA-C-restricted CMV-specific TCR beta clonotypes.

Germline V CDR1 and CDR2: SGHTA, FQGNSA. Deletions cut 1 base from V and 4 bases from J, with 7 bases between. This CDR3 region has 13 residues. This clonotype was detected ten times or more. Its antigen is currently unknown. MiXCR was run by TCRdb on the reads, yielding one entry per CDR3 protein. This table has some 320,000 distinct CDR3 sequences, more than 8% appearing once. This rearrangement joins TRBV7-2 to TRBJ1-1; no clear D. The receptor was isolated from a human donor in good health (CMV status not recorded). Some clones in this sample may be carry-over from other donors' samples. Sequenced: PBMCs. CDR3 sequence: CASSLDSPTEAFF. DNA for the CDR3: TGTGCCAGCAGCTTAGATAGCCCCACTGAAGCTTTCTTT.